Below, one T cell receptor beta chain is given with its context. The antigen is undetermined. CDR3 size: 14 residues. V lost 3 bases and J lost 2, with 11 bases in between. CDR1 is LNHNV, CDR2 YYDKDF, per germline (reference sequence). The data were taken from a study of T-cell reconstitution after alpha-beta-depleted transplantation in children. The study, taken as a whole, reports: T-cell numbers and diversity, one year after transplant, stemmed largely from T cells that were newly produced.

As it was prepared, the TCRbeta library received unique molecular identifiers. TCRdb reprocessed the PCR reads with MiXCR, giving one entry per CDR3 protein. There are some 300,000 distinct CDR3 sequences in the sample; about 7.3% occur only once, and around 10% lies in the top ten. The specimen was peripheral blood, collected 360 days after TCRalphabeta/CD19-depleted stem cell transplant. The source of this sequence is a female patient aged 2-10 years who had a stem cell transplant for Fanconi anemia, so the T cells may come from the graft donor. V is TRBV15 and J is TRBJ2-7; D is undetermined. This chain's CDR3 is CATSSRSTPYEQYF. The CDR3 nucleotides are TGTGCCACCAGCAGCCGGTCTACACCCTACGAGCAGTACTTC.